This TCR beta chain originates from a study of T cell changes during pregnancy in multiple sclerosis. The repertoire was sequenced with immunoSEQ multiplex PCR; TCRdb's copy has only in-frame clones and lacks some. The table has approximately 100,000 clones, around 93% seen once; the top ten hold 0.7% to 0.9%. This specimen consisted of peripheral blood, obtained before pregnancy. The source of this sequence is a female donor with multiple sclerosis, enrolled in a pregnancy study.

In nucleotides, the CDR3 is TGTGCCAGTAGTATGAACGGGAGGTCTTACGAGCAGTACTTC. It is translated as CASSMNGRSYEQYF. The chain is built from TRBV19 and TRBJ2-7, with 7 bases matching TRBD2. V shed 3 bases, J shed 4 bases, and the junction held 6 bases outside the gene matches. The CDR3 covers 14 residues. The germline CDR1 and CDR2 sequences are LNHDA and SQIVND (reference sequence).